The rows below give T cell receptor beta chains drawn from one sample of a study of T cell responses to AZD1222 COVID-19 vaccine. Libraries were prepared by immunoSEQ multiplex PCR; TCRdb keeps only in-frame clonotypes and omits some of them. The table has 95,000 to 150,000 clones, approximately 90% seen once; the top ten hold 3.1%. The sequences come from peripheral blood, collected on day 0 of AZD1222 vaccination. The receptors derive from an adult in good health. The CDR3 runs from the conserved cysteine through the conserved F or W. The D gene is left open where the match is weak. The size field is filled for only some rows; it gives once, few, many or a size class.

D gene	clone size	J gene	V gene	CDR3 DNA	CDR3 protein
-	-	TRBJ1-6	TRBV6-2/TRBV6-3	TGTGCCAGCAGTTACTCGAAGTCAGGAACTGCCCCATCCTATAATTCACCCCTCCACTTT	CASSYSKSGTAPSYNSPLHF
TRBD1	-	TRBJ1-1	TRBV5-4	TGTGCCAGCAGCTTGGGTTCCGGGACAGGGGGAGGAAGGGCTGAAGCTTTCTTT	CASSLGSGTGGGRAEAFF
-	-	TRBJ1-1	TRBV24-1	TGTGCCACCAGTGACAACGGACTGAATGGGAGGACTGAAGCTTTCTTT	CATSDNGLNGRTEAFF
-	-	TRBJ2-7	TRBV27	TGTGCCAGCAGTTTAGGGGGGCCCCTCTCCTACGAGCAGTACTTC	CASSLGGPLSYEQYF
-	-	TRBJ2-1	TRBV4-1	TGCGCCAGCAGCCAATTTCTCCCCTACAATGAGCAGTTCTTC	CASSQFLPYNEQFF
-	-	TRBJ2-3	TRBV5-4	TGTGCCAGCAGCTTGAAAATCGGGGCTAGCACAGATACGCAGTATTTT	CASSLKIGASTDTQYF
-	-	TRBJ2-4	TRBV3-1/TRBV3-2	TGTGCCAGCAGCCAAACCCGGGACCCCTGGGGCATTCAGTACTTC	CASSQTRDPWGIQYF
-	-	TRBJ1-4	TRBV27	TGTGCCAGCAGAGGGGTTGGGGAAAAACTGTTTTTT	CASRGVGEKLFF
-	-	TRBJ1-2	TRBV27	TGTGCCAGCAGTTTACACGGTTGGGACTATGGCTACACCTTC	CASSLHGWDYGYTF
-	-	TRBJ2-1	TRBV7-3	TGTGCCAGCAGCTTAAGAGGGCAGTACAATGAGCAGTTCTTC	CASSLRGQYNEQFF
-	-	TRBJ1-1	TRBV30	TGTGCCTGGAGCCTAATGCGGACTGAAGCTTTCTTT	CAWSLMRTEAFF
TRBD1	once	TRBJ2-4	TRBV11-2	TGTGCCAGCAGGGGAGGGACAGGGATACACATTCAGTACTTC	CASRGGTGIHIQYF
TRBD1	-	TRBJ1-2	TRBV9	TGTGCCAGTTCCGTCTCTTCCGGGACAGGGGAGGTTAGCTATGGCTACACCTTC	CASSVSSGTGEVSYGYTF
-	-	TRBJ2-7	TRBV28	TGTGCCAGCAGTTTAGTAGGGCCGTCCTACGAGCAGTACTTC	CASSLVGPSYEQYF
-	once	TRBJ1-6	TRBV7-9	TGTGCCAGCAGCTTTCTGGATCTGGATTCACCCCTCCACTTT	CASSFLDLDSPLHF
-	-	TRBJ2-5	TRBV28	TGTGCCAGCAGTCCCAGCGTTACAGTCCAAGAGACCCAGTACTTC	CASSPSVTVQETQYF
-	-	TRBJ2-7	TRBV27	TGTGCCAGCAGTTTATTTCAGGGCGGTTTCGGCGAGCAGTACTTC	CASSLFQGGFGEQYF
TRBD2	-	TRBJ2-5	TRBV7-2	TGTGCCAGCAGCTCCCAGGGACTAGCGGGAGAAGAGACCCAGTACTTC	CASSSQGLAGEETQYF
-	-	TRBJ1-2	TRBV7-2	TGTGCCAGCAACCTCAGGGAGATCTATGGCTACACCTTC	CASNLREIYGYTF
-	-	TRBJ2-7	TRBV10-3	TGTGCCATCAGTGAGTCCCGAAGCGCATCCTACGAGCAGTACTTC	CAISESRSASYEQYF
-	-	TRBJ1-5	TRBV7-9	TGTGCCAGCAGCTTGATGACCGAGAATCAGCCCCAGCATTTT	CASSLMTENQPQHF
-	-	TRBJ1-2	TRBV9	TGTGCCAGCAGCGTAGCGGGGGGGGCCCACACCTGGAAAGAGGGCTACACCTTC	CASSVAGGAHTWKEGYTF
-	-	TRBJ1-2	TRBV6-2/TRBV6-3	TGTGCCAGCAGTTACCCGGGAGACTATGGCTACACCTTC	CASSYPGDYGYTF
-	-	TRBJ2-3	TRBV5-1	TGCGCCAGCAGCTTTTCCGGGCCCACAGATACGCAGTATTTT	CASSFSGPTDTQYF
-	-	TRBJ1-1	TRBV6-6	TGTGCCAGCAGCCTCAGTGAGGCTGAAGCTTTCTTT	CASSLSEAEAFF
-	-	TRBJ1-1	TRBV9	TGTGCCAGCAGCGTTCACAGGGTACCCACTGAAGCTTTCTTT	CASSVHRVPTEAFF
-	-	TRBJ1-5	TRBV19	TGTGCCAGTAGTATGAGGGCTTGGGGCAATCAGCCCCAGCATTTT	CASSMRAWGNQPQHF
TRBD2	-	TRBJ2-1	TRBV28	TGTGCCAGGCAACCCGGGGGGGCGGGATTTGAGCAGTTCTTC	CARQPGGAGFEQFF
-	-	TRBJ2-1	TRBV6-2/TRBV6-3	TGTGCCAGCAGTAGGGATGGGTCCTACAATGAGCAGTTCTTC	CASSRDGSYNEQFF
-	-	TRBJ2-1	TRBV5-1	TGCGCCAGCAGCCCTTACAGGGTCCCCTACAATGAGCAGTTCTTC	CASSPYRVPYNEQFF
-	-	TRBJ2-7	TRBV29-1	TGCAGCGCTTCGGGTCGGGGTTCTGTGTACGAGCAGTACTTC	CSASGRGSVYEQYF
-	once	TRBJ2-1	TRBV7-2	TGTGCCAGCAGCTTAGCGCGGCAGGGCAATGAGCAGTTCTTC	CASSLARQGNEQFF
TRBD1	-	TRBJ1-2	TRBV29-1	TGCAGCGTTGAAGACTCCTGGACAGGGGTAGGGTACTATGGCTACACCTTC	CSVEDSWTGVGYYGYTF
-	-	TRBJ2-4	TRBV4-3	TGCGCCAGCAGCCAAGATCCACTAGCCAAAAACATTCAGTACTTC	CASSQDPLAKNIQYF
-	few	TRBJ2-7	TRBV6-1	TGTGCCAGCAGTGAAGGAACAGTTAAAATTTCGTACTTC	CASSEGTVKISYF
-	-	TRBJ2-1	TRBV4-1	TGCGCCAGCAGCCAAGACGAAGGTGAGCAGTTCTTC	CASSQDEGEQFF
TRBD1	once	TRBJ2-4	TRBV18	TGTGCCAGCTCAGCGGACAGGGTAAACATTCAGTACTTC	CASSADRVNIQYF
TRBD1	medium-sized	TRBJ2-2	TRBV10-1	TGCGCCAGAGGGGGACAGGGAAGGCTGTTTTTT	CARGGQGRLFF
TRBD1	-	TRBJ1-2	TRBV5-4	TGTGCCAGCAGCTTGCAGGGGGCGCGGGGCTACACCTTC	CASSLQGARGYTF
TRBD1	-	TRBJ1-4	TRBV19	TGTGCCAGTAGTACTCACTTCCGGGACAGGGTTAAGATGGACGAAAAACTGTTTTTT	CASSTHFRDRVKMDEKLFF
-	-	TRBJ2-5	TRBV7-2	TGTGCCAGCAGCTTAGCAGTTGGGTCAGAGACCCAGTACTTC	CASSLAVGSETQYF
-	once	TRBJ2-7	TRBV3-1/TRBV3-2	TGTGCCAGCAGCCATATACCCGCGGGTCAGAACGAGCAGTACTTC	CASSHIPAGQNEQYF